This TCR beta chain is drawn from a study of blood T cells in healthy people across ages. Overall study results and limits: Conclusively comparing naive with antigen-experienced cells was impossible with unsorted PBMCs.

Drawing of peripheral blood yielded roughly 9.8 milliliters from each donor. Each sample had at least 6 million PBMCs isolated. Using a J-beta primer mix together with a sample-barcoded 5' primer, a second PCR was run for about 6 to 12 cycles. TCRdb fed the 5' RACE reads into MiXCR, producing one record per CDR3 protein. Seen here are about 1.8 million distinct CDR3 sequences, around 50% observed once, and the top ten hold 2.1%. To note about this clonotype: The antigen is unknown.

The CDR3 length is 15 residues. V was trimmed by 6 bases and J by 0 bases, leaving 15 bases between them. Germline V lookup: CDR1 SNHLY, CDR2 FYNNEI. The material sequenced was blood. This TCR was sampled from a middle-aged woman in good health. The chain uses TRBV2 and TRBJ2-7; D is possibly TRBD1 (5 bases). In DNA, the CDR3 is TGTGCCAGCAGATTAGGGGCGGTGAGCTCCTACGAGCAGTACTTC. Its protein is CASRLGAVSSYEQYF.